These 32 T cell receptor beta chains came from one sample sequenced in a study of blood T cell repertoires in COVID-19. Libraries were prepared by immunoSEQ multiplex PCR; TCRdb keeps only in-frame clonotypes and omits some of them. The profile shows around 100,000 clones, about 91% of them singletons. Input material: peripheral blood. These receptors were taken from a human donor with active COVID-19. The donor label of this sample is uncertain.

The chain has TRBV24-1 and TRBJ2-5, with D maybe TRBD2 (7 bases). V lost 5 bases and J lost 6, with 21 bases in between. This CDR3 comprises 16 residues. Germline V gene sequence: CDR1 KGHDR, CDR2 SFDVKD. The CDR3 reads CATSVGGVETEKTQYF. The CDR3, as DNA: TGTGCCACCAGTGTAGGGGGGGTCGAAACTGAGAAGACCCAGTACTTC.

The genes are TRBV5-1 and TRBJ2-4; 9 bases are shared with TRBD1. Unmatched junction bases numbered 9, after V lost 3 bases and J lost 8 bases. Germline CDR1 and CDR2: SGHRS and YFSETQ. The CDR3 consists of 15 residues. CDR3 coding DNA: TGCGCCAGCAGCTCGACAGGGGGAAGGTTAGACATTCAGTACTTC. Its translation is CASSSTGGRLDIQYF.

V usage is TRBV5-6 and J usage is TRBJ2-5; TRBD2 is a possible D gene (5 bases). Germline CDR1 and CDR2: SGHDT and YYEEEE. The CDR3 is 14 residues long. V was cut by 2 bases and J by 5 bases, with 13 bases left in between. CDR3 bases: TGTGCCAGCAGCTTTGAATCGGGCGGGGAGACCCAGTACTTC. It translates to CASSFESGGETQYF.

The chain recombines TRBV27 with TRBJ1-2, with a weak D call TRBD1 (5 bases). The V gene lost 5 bases and the J gene lost 4 bases, with 14 bases spanning the gap. Germline CDR1 reads MNHEY; CDR2 reads SMNVEV (reference sequence). The CDR3 has 14 amino acids. The CDR3 loop is CASSPLGQAYGYTF. The CDR3 DNA reads TGTGCCAGCAGTCCCCTGGGGCAGGCCTATGGCTACACCTTC.

V and J are TRBV5-5 and TRBJ2-3, with D possibly being TRBD2 (6 bases). V was clipped by 1 base and J by 2 bases, with 11 bases between them. From germline, CDR1 is SGHKS and CDR2 YYEKEE (reference sequence). The CDR3 contains 15 residues. The CDR3 spells CASSLWVAATDTQYF. For the CDR3, the DNA is TGTGCCAGCAGCTTGTGGGTAGCGGCCACAGATACGCAGTATTTT.

The gene calls are TRBV5-6 and TRBJ2-3; 9 nucleotides agree with TRBD2. Germline-derived CDR1 and CDR2 are SGHDT and YYEEEE. The CDR3 length is 17 residues. Germline trimming cut 6 bases from V and 4 bases from J; bases unmatched to any gene: 15. CDR3 sequence (DNA): TGTGCCAGCAAACCCATGAAATTAGCGGGGGTTGCAGATACGCAGTATTTT. It yields the protein CASKPMKLAGVADTQYF. The full variable domain, in which reference TRBV5-6 and TRBJ2-3 provide the parts outside the CDR3, is DAGVTQSPTHLIKTRGQQVTLRCSPKSGHDTVSWYQQALGQGPQFIFQYYEEEERQRGNFPDRFSGHQFPNYSSELNVNALLLGDSALYLCASKPMKLAGVADTQYFGPGTRLTVL.

The rearrangement joins TRBV11-2 to TRBJ1-1; no clear D gene. The CDR3 contains 13 residues. Germline V gene lookup returns CDR1 SGHAT and CDR2 FQNNGV. The V end lost 8 bases, the J end lost 1 base, and 11 bases lay between the germline ends. CDR3 sequence (DNA): TGTGCCAGCCGGGTATCTGGGAACACTGAAGCTTTCTTT. Translating gives CASRVSGNTEAFF.

The chain recombines TRBV28 with TRBJ1-1, with 9 bases identical to TRBD1. The V gene's germline CDR1 is MDHEN and CDR2 SYDVKM. The CDR3 loop spans 16 amino acids. V lost 6 bases and J lost 3; bases outside the gene matches: 11. CDR3 DNA: TGTGCCAGCAGGAATACGCGGGGACAGGGCGACACTGAAGCTTTCTTT. It encodes CASRNTRGQGDTEAFF.

J is TRBJ2-2 and V is TRBV15; tentative D call: TRBD1 (6 bases). Trimming took off 5 bases at V and 6 bases at J, with 13 bases between the two ends. The CDR3 extends over 14 amino acids. Germline values: CDR1 LNHNV, CDR2 YYDKDF (reference sequence). CDR3 bases: TGTGCCACCAGCGGGGGCCCCCGTTCCGGGGAGCTGTTTTTT. Translating it yields CATSGGPRSGELFF.

This chain connects TRBV7-3 to TRBJ2-7, with a tentative D call TRBD1 (6 bases). This CDR3 has 15 residues. The V gene's germline CDR1 is SGHTA and CDR2 FQGTGA. V was cut by 2 bases and J by 0 bases, with 11 bases left in between. CDR3 amino acids: CASSLLPGDSYEQYF. The CDR3 coding sequence is TGTGCCAGCAGCTTACTACCAGGGGACTCCTACGAGCAGTACTTC.

J is TRBJ2-1 and V is TRBV3-1 (or the pseudogene TRBV3-2); D gene unclear. The CDR3 is 13 amino acids. Trimming removed 1 base from V and 8 bases from J, with 9 bases in between. Per germline, CDR1 LGHDT and CDR2 YNNKEL (reference sequence). The CDR3 DNA reads TGTGCCAGCAGCCAAGGGCTAGATGATGAGCAGTTCTTC. This codes for CASSQGLDDEQFF.

This sequence joins TRBV5-1 and TRBJ2-3; 8 bases agree with TRBD1. CDR3 length: 16 residues. Looked up from germline, CDR1 is SGHRS and CDR2 is YFSETQ. After removal of 4 bases from V and 0 bases from J, the junction contained 7 bases not matched to a gene. The CDR3 DNA follows: TGCGCCAGCAGCACCACTGGACAGGGTAGCACAGATACGCAGTATTTT. Translated, it gives CASSTTGQGSTDTQYF.

The V gene is TRBV7-2, the J gene TRBJ2-7, with TRBD1 as a possible D gene (6 bases). V was clipped by 5 bases and J by 3 bases, with 17 bases between them. CDR1 SGHTA and CDR2 FQGNSA come from the germline V gene. The CDR3 has 15 residues. This CDR3 reads CASSILFTGRYEQYF. The CDR3 coding sequence is TGTGCCAGCAGCATACTATTCACAGGGCGCTACGAGCAGTACTTC.

The J gene is TRBJ1-1, the V gene TRBV19; D gene uncertain. Germline V CDR1 and CDR2: LNHDA, SQIVND (reference sequence). V was cut by 5 bases and J by 1 base, with 14 bases left in between. This CDR3 is built from 15 residues. CDR3 nucleotide sequence: TGTGCCAGTAGTCCCCAGGCTTTGAGGAACACTGAAGCTTTCTTT. Residues: CASSPQALRNTEAFF.

The gene calls are TRBV28 and TRBJ1-1; 8 bases are shared with TRBD1. The germline V gene encodes CDR1 MDHEN and CDR2 SYDVKM. Trimming cost V 9 bases and J 7 bases; bases outside gene matches: 10. The CDR3 has 13 amino acids. CDR3 amino acids: CASNTGGQIEAFF. DNA of the CDR3: TGTGCCAGTAATACAGGGGGGCAGATTGAAGCTTTCTTT.

This chain uses TRBV6-1 with TRBJ1-4; 9 bases map to TRBD1. This CDR3 comprises 16 residues. CDR1 is MNHNS, CDR2 SASEGT, per germline. J lost 3 bases, V lost 4 bases, and 6 bases had no gene match. In nucleotides, the CDR3 is TGTGCCAGCAGTGCCGCCTGGACAGGGGCTAATGAAAAACTGTTTTTT. It encodes CASSAAWTGANEKLFF.

The chain links TRBV5-4 to TRBJ1-1, with 11 bases fitting TRBD1. Germline V lookup: CDR1 SGHNT, CDR2 YYREEE (reference sequence). After removal of 2 bases from V and 0 bases from J, the junction contained 9 bases not matched to a gene. The CDR3 length is 18 residues. The CDR3 sequence is CASSFVGQGAPMNTEAFF. CDR3 sequence (DNA): TGTGCCAGCAGCTTCGTAGGACAGGGGGCACCAATGAACACTGAAGCTTTCTTT. Full variable domain (missing parts from reference TRBV5-4 and TRBJ1-1): ETGVTQSPTHLIKTRGQQVTLRCSSQSGHNTVSWYQQALGQGPQFIFQYYREEENGRGNFPPRFSGLQFPNYSSELNVNALELDDSALYLCASSFVGQGAPMNTEAFFGQGTRLTVV.

The J gene is TRBJ2-5, the V gene TRBV3-1 (or the pseudogene TRBV3-2); 8 nucleotides match TRBD1. The CDR3 totals 13 residues. The V gene's germline CDR1 is LGHDT and CDR2 YNNKEL (reference sequence). V was clipped by 7 bases and J by 4 bases; unmatched bases: 5. The CDR3 DNA is TGTGCCAGCACCCCCAGGGGGCGAGAGACCCAGTACTTC. Translation: CASTPRGRETQYF.

The rearrangement links TRBV2 to TRBJ1-5, with a weak D call TRBD1 (5 bases). CDR3 length: 15 residues. CDR1 and CDR2 (germline): SNHLY, FYNNEI. The ends were cut back, 5 bases at V and 0 bases at J, with 11 bases in the middle. The DNA of the CDR3 is TGTGCCAGCAGTTCACAGGTATATAGCAATCAGCCCCAGCATTTT. Amino acids: CASSSQVYSNQPQHF.

The chain links TRBV7-9 to TRBJ2-5; D not resolved. Germline loops: CDR1 SEHNR, CDR2 FQNEAQ (reference sequence). V was shortened by 5 bases and J by 5 bases, with 9 bases between the two germline ends. The length of the CDR3 is 12 residues. Here the CDR3 reads CASSEQMETQYF. DNA for the CDR3: TGTGCCAGCAGCGAACAAATGGAGACCCAGTACTTC.

The V gene is TRBV24-1, the J gene TRBJ2-5, with 13 positions matching TRBD2. CDR1 and CDR2 (germline): KGHDR, SFDVKD. The length of the CDR3 is 16 residues. V lost 10 bases to trimming and J lost 0 bases; unmatched junction nucleotides: 7. CDR3 nucleotide sequence: TGTGCCACGCGGACTAGCGGGGGCCCGTACCAAGAGACCCAGTACTTC. Translation gives CATRTSGGPYQETQYF.

The chain links TRBV6-5 to TRBJ1-2; no firm D call. CDR1 is MNHEY, CDR2 SVGAGI, per germline. The CDR3 is made up of 13 amino acids. V was pared by 2 bases and J by 2 bases, with 6 bases between. The CDR3 spells CASSYSGNYGYTF. CDR3 bases: TGTGCCAGCAGTTACAGCGGGAACTATGGCTACACCTTC.

The chain has TRBV12-3 or TRBV12-4 and TRBJ1-1, with D hard to call. The CDR3 spans 13 residues. V was cut by 1 base and J by 1 base, with 4 bases left in between. CDR3 sequence (DNA): TGTGCCAGCAGTTTAGGCAGGAACACTGAAGCTTTCTTT. Translation gives CASSLGRNTEAFF.

V gene TRBV7-2 combines with J gene TRBJ1-2; D unresolved. The V end was cut by 5 bases, the J end by 2 bases, with 15 bases between. CDR3 length: 15 amino acids. Germline CDR1 is SGHTA and CDR2 is FQGNSA. CDR3 nucleotide sequence: TGTGCCAGCAGCCTACCTGGCAGGTTGAACTATGGCTACACCTTC. This gives the protein CASSLPGRLNYGYTF.

This sequence joins TRBV19 and TRBJ1-1; 7 nucleotides match TRBD1. The CDR3 extends over 13 amino acids. Germline CDR1 reads LNHDA; CDR2 reads SQIVND (reference sequence). The trim removed 7 bases at V and 8 bases at J, leaving 10 bases unmatched. The CDR3 DNA is TGTGCCAGTATTCATGGCGACAGGGCCGAAGCTTTCTTT. This encodes CASIHGDRAEAFF.

This clone is a singleton in its sample. The chain recombines TRBV5-1 with TRBJ2-2; TRBD1 might be the D (6 bases). Trimming cost V 4 bases and J 5 bases, with 24 bases left between them. Germline loops: CDR1 SGHRS, CDR2 YFSETQ. CDR3 length: 18 amino acids. The CDR3 protein is CASSRTPRVKGDTGELFF. In DNA, the CDR3 is TGCGCCAGCAGCCGGACCCCCAGGGTGAAGGGGGATACCGGGGAGCTGTTTTTT.

V usage is TRBV5-1 and J usage is TRBJ2-7; the match to TRBD2 covers 8 bases. The CDR3 contains 14 residues. Germline-derived CDR1 and CDR2 are SGHRS and YFSETQ. J was trimmed by 0 bases and V by 5 bases; bases with no gene match: 4. The CDR3 nucleotides are TGCGCCAGCAGGGTAGCGGGGAACTCCTACGAGCAGTACTTC. Translation: CASRVAGNSYEQYF.

V is TRBV24-1 and J is TRBJ1-2, with D uncertain. The CDR3 runs to 15 residues. Germline loops: CDR1 KGHDR, CDR2 SFDVKD. V was clipped by 3 bases and J by 4 bases, with 14 bases between them. The CDR3 nucleotides read TGTGCCACCAGTGATCGGAAGGACGGGATCTATGGCTACACCTTC. Translated: CATSDRKDGIYGYTF.

The chain couples TRBV7-3 to TRBJ2-1; 7 bases are shared with TRBD1. The CDR3 covers 12 residues. J lost 10 bases, V lost 1 base, and 1 base had no gene match. Per germline, CDR1 SGHTA and CDR2 FQGTGA. CDR3 in amino acids: CASSLNRGEQFF. CDR3 bases: TGTGCCAGCAGCTTAAACAGGGGAGAGCAGTTCTTC.

The chain joins TRBV2 to TRBJ1-5; 10 nucleotides align to TRBD1. The CDR3 sequence is 19 residues long. Germline loops: CDR1 SNHLY, CDR2 FYNNEI. Trimming removed 1 base from V and 2 bases from J; junction bases left unmatched: 11. The CDR3 region is CASSEEDRGWGWGNQPQHF. CDR3 bases: TGTGCCAGCAGTGAAGAGGACAGGGGGTGGGGTTGGGGCAATCAGCCCCAGCATTTT.

V and J are TRBV19 and TRBJ2-6; TRBD1 matches at 7 bases. The CDR3 is made up of 17 amino acids. V gave up 4 bases and J gave up 2 bases; unmatched junction bases: 8. The germline gives CDR1 LNHDA, CDR2 SQIVND (reference sequence). The CDR3 sequence is CASSTSFGTAGANVLTF. The CDR3 DNA is TGTGCCAGTAGTACCTCCTTTGGGACAGCTGGGGCCAACGTCCTGACTTTC.

V is TRBV5-4 and J is TRBJ1-3; 9 bases align to TRBD1. CDR1 and CDR2 from the germline V gene are SGHNT and YYREEE (reference sequence). This CDR3 is built from 16 residues. The V gene end was trimmed by 4 bases and the J gene end by 0 bases; junction bases not matched to a gene: 5. CDR3 amino acids: CASSRDRESSGNTIYF. The CDR3 DNA reads TGTGCCAGCAGCCGGGACAGGGAGAGCTCTGGAAACACCATATATTTT.